These 28 T cell receptor beta chains share one sample of origin, sequenced in a study of T-cell memory formation after mild COVID-19. Each CDR3 protein is one row after TCRdb ran MiXCR on the 5' RACE reads. This sample has about 190,000 distinct CDR3 sequences, with under 12% found just once. Sequences were obtained from PBMCs or a T cell subset sorted from them (not recorded which). The receptors come from a man aged 18 to 30 who had mild COVID-19 (a few samples of this study predate the infection). Cell type and time point are not known.

This clonotype was picked up a small number of times. Germline and junction disagree at one end, which may indicate a read error. For the CDR3, the DNA is TGTGCCAGCAGTTTGGCAGGGATAGAGACCCAGTACTTC. This encodes CASSLAGIETQYF. The V call is TRBV5-1, the J call TRBJ2-5; tentatively, D is TRBD1 (5 bases). There are 13 residues in the CDR3. Germline CDR1 SGHRS, CDR2 YFSETQ.

This clonotype showed up just a few times. V gene TRBV7-8 combines with J gene TRBJ2-1; D not resolved. CDR3 length: 15 residues. V was shortened by 1 base and J by 0 bases, with 7 bases between the two germline ends. Germline V lookup: CDR1 SGHVS, CDR2 FQNEAQ. The DNA for the CDR3 is TGTGCCAGCAGCTTAGGTGCAACCTCCTACAATGAGCAGTTCTTC. It encodes CASSLGATSYNEQFF.

This clonotype was recorded a few times. The chain carries TRBV4-2 and TRBJ2-5; TRBD1 is a possible D gene (6 bases). Trimming left V 7 bases short and J 13 bases short, with 19 bases between. CDR1 LGHNA and CDR2 YNFKEQ come from the germline V gene. The CDR3 is 12 residues long. This CDR3 reads CASKKGDTPGYF. CDR3 DNA: TGTGCCAGCAAGAAGGGGGACACCCCGGGGTACTTC.

V usage is TRBV7-9 and J usage is TRBJ2-3; TRBD1 might be the D (6 bases). This CDR3 contains 17 residues. The germline gives CDR1 SEHNR, CDR2 FQNEAQ (reference sequence). V dropped 1 base and J dropped 3 bases, with 17 bases sitting between them. CDR3 DNA sequence: TGTGCCAGCAGCTTAGGTCTCATTACAGGGTCAACAGATACGCAGTATTTT. Protein sequence: CASSLGLITGSTDTQYF.

In its sample, this clonotype was seen a few times. The CDR3 nucleotides are TGCGCCAGCAGCCAAGATGGTGGGGGTAATTCACCCCTCCACTTT. It encodes CASSQDGGGNSPLHF. This chain joins TRBV4-3 and TRBJ1-6, with a possible D match to TRBD1 (5 bases). The V gene's germline CDR1 is LGHNA and CDR2 YSLEER. With 0 bases removed from V and 6 bases from J, the gap between germline ends came to 9 bases. This CDR3 has 15 residues.

The DNA for the CDR3 is TGTGCCAGCAGCTTGGCCCCTGCAGGTTTGCGCTATGGCTACACCTTC. The encoded protein is CASSLAPAGLRYGYTF. The chain combines TRBV5-5 with TRBJ1-2; no reliable D call. The germline V gene encodes CDR1 SGHKS and CDR2 YYEKEE (reference sequence). This CDR3 is 16 amino acids long. The V and J ends lost 0 bases and 4 bases respectively, with 16 bases between them.

This clonotype has a handful of counts. As DNA, the CDR3 is TGTGCCAGCAGCTCAACGGCGGGGGGGCCCTACGAGCAGTACTTC. This sequence encodes CASSSTAGGPYEQYF. The chain uses TRBV6-2 or TRBV6-3 and TRBJ2-7; 9 nucleotides agree with TRBD2. V lost 6 bases, J lost 2 bases, and 8 bases stayed unmatched. There are 15 residues in the CDR3. Germline CDR1 and CDR2: MNHEY and SVGEGT.

V usage is TRBV2 and J usage is TRBJ1-1; 7 bases map to TRBD1. J lost 1 base, V lost 6 bases, and 2 bases had no gene match. This CDR3 has 13 amino acids. Germline values: CDR1 SNHLY, CDR2 FYNNEI. The CDR3 DNA sequence: TGTGCCAGCAGCACAGGGGCGAACACTGAAGCTTTCTTT. It is translated as CASSTGANTEAFF.

This clonotype was recorded a few times. Written as DNA, the CDR3 is TGTGCCTGGAGTTATACAGGGGGCGGACAGCCCCAGCATTTT. Residues: CAWSYTGGGQPQHF. The J gene is TRBJ1-5, the V gene TRBV30, with 9 bases fitting TRBD1. With 2 bases clipped from V and 7 bases from J, the junction kept 6 bases outside the gene matches. In germline, CDR1 is GTSNPN, CDR2 SVGIG (reference sequence). There are 14 residues in the CDR3.

This clonotype was counted only a few times. This chain joins TRBV4-2 and TRBJ1-3; D is possibly TRBD1 (6 bases). The CDR3 is 18 residues long. Germline V CDR1 and CDR2: LGHNA, YNFKEQ. V lost 2 bases and J 0 bases, leaving 17 bases between the germline ends. The CDR3 protein is CASSQPGTGAISGNTIYF. The CDR3 DNA reads as TGTGCCAGCAGCCAACCCGGGACGGGGGCTATCTCTGGAAACACCATATATTTT.

This sequence joins TRBV18 and TRBJ1-6; D may be TRBD1 (5 bases). Germline V gene lookup returns CDR1 KGHSH and CDR2 LQKENI. Trimming stripped 1 base from V and 11 bases from J, with 15 bases between. This CDR3 has 15 residues. The CDR3 here is CASSPQGQTAAPLHF. CDR3 in DNA: TGTGCCAGCTCACCACAGGGGCAAACTGCCGCACCCCTCCACTTT. The complete variable domain, with remaining parts taken from reference TRBV18 and TRBJ1-6, reads NAGVMQNPRHLVRRRGQEARLRCSPMKGHSHVYWYRQLPEEGLKFMVYLQKENIIDESGMPKERFSAEFPKEGPSILRIQQVVRGDSAAYFCASSPQGQTAAPLHFGNGTRLTVT.

This clonotype has a handful of counts. This chain connects TRBV10-3 to TRBJ2-5; TRBD1 aligns across 8 bases. The CDR3 runs 14 residues. CDR1 and CDR2 from the germline V gene are ENHRY and SYGVKD. Losses at the gene ends were 2 bases for V and 4 bases for J; bases not matched to a gene: 3. The CDR3 loop is CAISEGQGVETQYF. CDR3 coding DNA: TGTGCCATCAGTGAGGGACAGGGAGTAGAGACCCAGTACTTC.

This clonotype was observed a handful of times. The rearrangement joins TRBV24-1 to TRBJ2-1; TRBD2 agrees at 9 bases. Unmatched junction bases numbered 11, after V lost 3 bases and J lost 9 bases. Germline V gene lookup returns CDR1 KGHDR and CDR2 SFDVKD. This CDR3 contains 16 residues. CDR3 protein: CATSDNSGGRWGEQFF. Here the CDR3 DNA reads TGTGCCACCAGTGATAATAGCGGGGGCCGCTGGGGTGAGCAGTTCTTC.

This clonotype has just a few counts. CDR3 in DNA: TGTGCCAGCAGCAGCGACAGGGGGGCCTACCGGGGAAATAACTATGGCTACACCTTC. Translation: CASSSDRGAYRGNNYGYTF. The rearrangement joins TRBV21-1 to TRBJ1-2; the table's D call TRBD1 went unverified against the DNA. TRBV21-1 corresponds to a pseudogene. The CDR3 spans 19 residues.

This clonotype was observed a handful of times. The chain has TRBV7-2 and TRBJ2-2, with TRBD1 identical over 7 bases. V dropped 2 bases and J dropped 6; count of bases not matched to a gene: 12. This CDR3 is 17 amino acids long. Per the germline V gene, CDR1 is SGHTA and CDR2 is FQGNSA. CDR3 protein: CASSLSPWTGSAGELFF. The DNA of the CDR3 is TGTGCCAGCAGCTTAAGCCCCTGGACAGGATCCGCCGGGGAGCTGTTTTTT.

This clonotype was observed a few times. The rearrangement uses TRBV5-1 and TRBJ1-2, with D unresolved. The CDR3 has 14 amino acids. Deletions cut 0 bases from V and 2 bases from J, with 8 bases between. CDR1 SGHRS and CDR2 YFSETQ come from the germline V gene. CDR3 sequence (DNA): TGCGCCAGCAGCTTGGAGACACCCAACTATGGCTACACCTTC. This gives the protein CASSLETPNYGYTF.

This clonotype was seen only a few times. Here the CDR3 DNA reads TGTGCCAGCAGGCGAGGCACTGATTCACCCCTCCACTTT. Encoded protein: CASRRGTDSPLHF. The V and J genes are TRBV25-1 and TRBJ1-6; D call uncertain. The V gene lost 6 bases and the J gene lost 8 bases, with 11 bases spanning the gap. The CDR3 consists of 13 residues. Germline CDR1 is MGHDK and CDR2 is SYGVNS.

This clonotype was observed a handful of times. The rearrangement links TRBV20-1 to TRBJ2-5; D unclear. V was pared by 7 bases and J by 4 bases, with 7 bases between. This CDR3 comprises 10 residues. Germline-derived CDR1 and CDR2 are DFQATT and SNEGSKA (reference sequence). The CDR3 reads CSGDGETQYF. For the CDR3, the DNA is TGCAGTGGCGACGGAGAGACCCAGTACTTC.

V and J are TRBV20-1 and TRBJ2-3, with D perhaps matching TRBD2 (6 bases). This CDR3 spans 14 amino acids. The germline CDR1 and CDR2 sequences are DFQATT and SNEGSKA (reference sequence). The ends were cut back, 3 bases at V and 1 base at J, with 11 bases in the middle. DNA for the CDR3: TGCAGTGCTAGTTCGTGGGGGGGCACAGATACGCAGTATTTT. It encodes CSASSWGGTDTQYF.

This clonotype was found a few times. The chain couples TRBV5-1 to TRBJ1-3, with D hard to call. Germline-derived CDR1 and CDR2 are SGHRS and YFSETQ. This CDR3 is 15 amino acids long. V shed 0 bases and J shed 4 bases, with 11 bases lying between them. This chain's CDR3 is CASSLDPGQGNTIYF. The DNA for the CDR3 is TGCGCCAGCAGCTTGGACCCCGGGCAGGGAAACACCATATATTTT. Based on the CDR3 plus reference TRBV5-1 and TRBJ1-3, the full variable domain is KAGVTQTPRYLIKTRGQQVTLSCSPISGHRSVSWYQQTPGQGLQFLFEYFSETQRNKGNFPGRFSGRQFSNSRSEMNVSTLELGDSALYLCASSLDPGQGNTIYFGEGSWLTVV.

This clonotype has a count of ten or more. J is TRBJ2-7 and V is TRBV18; possible D gene TRBD1, 6 bases. The CDR3 covers 13 residues. Trimming pared 6 bases from V and 3 bases from J, leaving 12 bases between. Germline V gene lookup returns CDR1 KGHSH and CDR2 LQKENI. Written as DNA, the CDR3 is TGTGCCAGCTCTACCGGGACAAACTACGAGCAGTACTTC. Protein sequence: CASSTGTNYEQYF.

V and J are TRBV7-2 and TRBJ2-1, with 8 bases identical to TRBD2. CDR3 size: 18 residues. V trimming: 5 bases; J trimming: 0 bases; junction bases outside the gene matches: 12. Germline V lookup: CDR1 SGHTA, CDR2 FQGNSA. The DNA for the CDR3 is TGTGCCAGCAGCCCCCGGGGTAGCGGGGTCACCTCCTACAATGAGCAGTTCTTC. This gives the protein CASSPRGSGVTSYNEQFF.

There are a few counts of this clonotype. The chain employs TRBV10-3 and TRBJ2-5; 8 nucleotides align to TRBD1. Germline CDR1 ENHRY, CDR2 SYGVKD. The V segment lost 5 bases and the J segment 0 bases; nucleotides outside the gene matches: 5. The CDR3 has 15 residues. CDR3 in DNA: TGTGCCATCAGTTATGGACAGGGATACCAAGAGACCCAGTACTTC. Translating gives CAISYGQGYQETQYF.

This clonotype was recorded at least ten times. The chain links TRBV3-1 to TRBJ2-3, with D perhaps TRBD1 or TRBD2 (6 bases each). The ends were cut back, 5 bases at V and 6 bases at J, with 21 bases in the middle. CDR1 and CDR2 (germline): LGHDT, YNNKEL (reference sequence). The CDR3 contains 16 residues. As DNA, the CDR3 is TGTGCCAGCAGCACACGGTTTCGAAGGGGGGATGATACGCAGTATTTT. This codes for CASSTRFRRGDDTQYF.

This clonotype was detected a few times. The chain employs TRBV7-2 and TRBJ2-7; 9 bases agree with TRBD1. This CDR3 has 15 residues. V trimming: 5 bases; J trimming: 6 bases; junction bases outside the gene matches: 11. The germline CDR1 and CDR2 sequences are SGHTA and FQGNSA. CDR3 in amino acids: CASSPRGQGGLEQYF. CDR3 sequence (DNA): TGTGCCAGCAGCCCGAGGGGACAGGGTGGACTCGAGCAGTACTTC.

In this sample, this clonotype turned up a few times. The chain employs TRBV5-1 and TRBJ1-1; 10 nucleotides line up with TRBD1. The junction had 3 bases not matched to a gene; V was cut back by 0 bases and J by 4 bases. The CDR3 loop spans 15 amino acids. Per germline, CDR1 SGHRS and CDR2 YFSETQ. CDR3 DNA: TGCGCCAGCAGCTTGGTAGGGACAGGGGTCACTGAAGCTTTCTTT. Amino acids: CASSLVGTGVTEAFF.

This clonotype was observed a few times. The V gene is TRBV28, the J gene TRBJ2-3; 10 bases match TRBD1. This CDR3 region has 16 residues. The V gene end was trimmed by 8 bases and the J gene end by 4 bases; junction bases not matched to a gene: 12. Germline V gene data show CDR1 as MDHEN and CDR2 as SYDVKM. The CDR3 is CASAILGQGVSDTQYF. The DNA of the CDR3 is TGTGCCAGCGCGATCCTAGGACAGGGGGTTTCAGATACGCAGTATTTT.

The J gene is TRBJ2-5, the V gene TRBV5-1; perhaps TRBD2 as D (5 bases). The ends were cut back, 1 base at V and 1 base at J, with 14 bases in the middle. The CDR3 extends over 16 amino acids. Germline V gives CDR1 SGHRS, CDR2 YFSETQ. CDR3 region: CASSLSPGLVQETQYF. CDR3 coding DNA: TGCGCCAGCAGCTTGTCTCCGGGGTTAGTCCAAGAGACCCAGTACTTC.